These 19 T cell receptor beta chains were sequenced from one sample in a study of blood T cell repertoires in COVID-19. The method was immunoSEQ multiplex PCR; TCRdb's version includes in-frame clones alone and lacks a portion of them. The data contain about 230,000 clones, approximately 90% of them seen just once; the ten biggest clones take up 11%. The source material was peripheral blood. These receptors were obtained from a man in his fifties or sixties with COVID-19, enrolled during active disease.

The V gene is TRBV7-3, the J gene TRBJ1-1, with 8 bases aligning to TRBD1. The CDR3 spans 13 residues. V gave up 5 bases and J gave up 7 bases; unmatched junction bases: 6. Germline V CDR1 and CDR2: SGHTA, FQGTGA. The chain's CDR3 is CASSTTGGNEAFF. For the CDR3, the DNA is TGTGCCAGCAGCACCACAGGGGGGAATGAAGCTTTCTTT.

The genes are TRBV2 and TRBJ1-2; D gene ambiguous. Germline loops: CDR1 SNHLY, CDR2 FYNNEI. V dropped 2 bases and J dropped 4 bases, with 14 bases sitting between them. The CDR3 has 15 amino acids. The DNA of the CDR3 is TGTGCCAGCAGTGAACCAACTACTCCTTTCTATGGCTACACCTTC. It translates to CASSEPTTPFYGYTF.

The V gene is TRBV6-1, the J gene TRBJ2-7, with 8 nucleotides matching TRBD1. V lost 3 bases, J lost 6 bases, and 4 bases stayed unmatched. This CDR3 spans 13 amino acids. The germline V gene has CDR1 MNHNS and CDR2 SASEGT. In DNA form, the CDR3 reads TGTGCCAGCAGTGAGACTACAGGGGGCGAGCAGTACTTC. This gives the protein CASSETTGGEQYF.

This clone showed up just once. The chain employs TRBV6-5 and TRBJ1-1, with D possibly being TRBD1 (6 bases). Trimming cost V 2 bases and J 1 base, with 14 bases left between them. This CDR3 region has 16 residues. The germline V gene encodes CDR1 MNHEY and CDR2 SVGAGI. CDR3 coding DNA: TGTGCCAGCAGTTACATCTTGGACAGACCGAACACTGAAGCTTTCTTT. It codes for CASSYILDRPNTEAFF.

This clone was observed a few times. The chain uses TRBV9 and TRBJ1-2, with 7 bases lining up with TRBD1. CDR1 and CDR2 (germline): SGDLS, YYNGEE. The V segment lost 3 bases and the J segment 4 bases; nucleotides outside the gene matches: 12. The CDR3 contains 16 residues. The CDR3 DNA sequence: TGTGCCAGCAGCGCCCGACAGGGAATAGAGGGCTATGGCTACACCTTC. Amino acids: CASSARQGIEGYGYTF.

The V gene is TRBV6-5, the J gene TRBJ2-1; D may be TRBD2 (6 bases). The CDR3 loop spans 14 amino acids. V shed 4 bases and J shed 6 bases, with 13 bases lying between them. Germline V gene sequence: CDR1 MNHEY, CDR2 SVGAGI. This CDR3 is CASSSPGVGNEQFF. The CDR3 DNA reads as TGTGCCAGCAGTTCGCCGGGAGTAGGCAATGAGCAGTTCTTC.

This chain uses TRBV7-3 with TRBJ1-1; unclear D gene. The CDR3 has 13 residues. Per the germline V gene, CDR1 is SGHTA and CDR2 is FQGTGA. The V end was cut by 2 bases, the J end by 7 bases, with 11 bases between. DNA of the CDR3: TGTGCCAGCAGCTTAGGGTCTGGACTTGAAGCTTTCTTT. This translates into CASSLGSGLEAFF.

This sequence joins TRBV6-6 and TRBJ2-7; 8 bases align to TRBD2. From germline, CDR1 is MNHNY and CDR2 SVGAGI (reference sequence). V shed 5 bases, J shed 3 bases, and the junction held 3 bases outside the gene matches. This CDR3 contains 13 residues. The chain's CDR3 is CASSLTSGYEQYF. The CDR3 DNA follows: TGTGCCAGCAGTCTAACTAGCGGCTACGAGCAGTACTTC.

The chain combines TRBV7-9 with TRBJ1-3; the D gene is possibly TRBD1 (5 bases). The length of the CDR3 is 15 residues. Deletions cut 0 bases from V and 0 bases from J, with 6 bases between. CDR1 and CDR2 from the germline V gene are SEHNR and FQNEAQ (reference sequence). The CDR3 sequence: CASSLAGGSGNTIYF. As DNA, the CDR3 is TGTGCCAGCAGCTTAGCCGGGGGCTCTGGAAACACCATATATTTT.

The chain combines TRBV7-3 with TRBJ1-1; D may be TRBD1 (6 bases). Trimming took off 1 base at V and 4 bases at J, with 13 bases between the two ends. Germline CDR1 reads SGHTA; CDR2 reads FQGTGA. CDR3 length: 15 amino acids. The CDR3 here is CASSLMGGLGTEAFF. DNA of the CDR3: TGTGCCAGCAGCTTAATGGGGGGGCTTGGCACTGAAGCTTTCTTT.

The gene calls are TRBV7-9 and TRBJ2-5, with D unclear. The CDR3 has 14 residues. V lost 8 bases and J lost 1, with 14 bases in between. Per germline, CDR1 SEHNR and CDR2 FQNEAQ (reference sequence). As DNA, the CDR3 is TGTGCCAGCGTTTTAATGGCAGGCCAAGAGACCCAGTACTTC. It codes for CASVLMAGQETQYF.

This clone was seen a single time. CDR3 region: CASSQDPSGGIVIEQFF. The CDR3 DNA follows: TGTGCCAGCAGCCAAGATCCATCGGGGGGCATTGTCATTGAGCAGTTCTTC. The chain employs TRBV4-2 and TRBJ2-1, with D tentatively TRBD2 (7 bases). This CDR3 has 17 amino acids. V was pared by 0 bases and J by 9 bases, with 21 bases between. CDR1 and CDR2 (germline): LGHNA, YNFKEQ.

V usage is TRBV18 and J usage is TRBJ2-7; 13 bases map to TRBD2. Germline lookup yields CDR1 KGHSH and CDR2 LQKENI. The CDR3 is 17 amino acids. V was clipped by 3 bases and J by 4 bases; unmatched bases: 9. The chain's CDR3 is CASSPAPTSGGGYEQYF. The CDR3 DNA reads TGTGCCAGCTCACCGGCCCCTACTAGCGGGGGGGGGTACGAGCAGTACTTC.

The CDR3 DNA reads as TGTGCCACCAGTGTGGCTTCCGGACCGGAGACAGGGCGGCAGGGGTTTGGCAATCAGCCCCAGCATTTT. Its protein is CATSVASGPETGRQGFGNQPQHF. The chain joins TRBV24-1 to TRBJ1-5, with 7 bases that match TRBD1. The V and J ends lost 5 bases and 2 bases, in that order; junction bases with no gene match: 29. Germline CDR1 is KGHDR and CDR2 is SFDVKD. CDR3 length equals 23 residues.

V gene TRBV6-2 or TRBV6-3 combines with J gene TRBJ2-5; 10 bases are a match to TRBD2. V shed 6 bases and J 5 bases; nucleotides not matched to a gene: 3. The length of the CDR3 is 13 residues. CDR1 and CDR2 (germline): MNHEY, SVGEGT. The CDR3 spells CASSQGLAETQYF. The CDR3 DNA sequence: TGTGCCAGCAGCCAGGGACTAGCGGAGACCCAGTACTTC.

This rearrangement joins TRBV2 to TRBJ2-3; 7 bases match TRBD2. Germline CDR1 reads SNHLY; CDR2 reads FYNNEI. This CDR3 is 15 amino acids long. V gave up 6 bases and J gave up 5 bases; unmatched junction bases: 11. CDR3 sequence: CASRETSSPRDTQYF. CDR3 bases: TGTGCCAGCAGGGAGACTAGCTCCCCGAGAGATACGCAGTATTTT.

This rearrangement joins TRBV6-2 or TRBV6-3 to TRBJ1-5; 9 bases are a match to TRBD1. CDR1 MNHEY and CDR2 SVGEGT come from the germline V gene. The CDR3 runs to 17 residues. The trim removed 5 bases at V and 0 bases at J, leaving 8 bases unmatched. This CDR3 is CASSPGTGPYSNQPQHF. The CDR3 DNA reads TGTGCCAGCAGTCCCGGGACAGGGCCCTATAGCAATCAGCCCCAGCATTTT.

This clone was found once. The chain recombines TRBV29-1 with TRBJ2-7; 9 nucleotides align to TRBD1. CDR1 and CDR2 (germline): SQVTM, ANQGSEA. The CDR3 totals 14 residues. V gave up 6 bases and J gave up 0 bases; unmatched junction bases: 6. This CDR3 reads CSVRQGVGSYEQYF. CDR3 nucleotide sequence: TGCAGCGTGCGACAGGGGGTTGGCTCCTACGAGCAGTACTTC.

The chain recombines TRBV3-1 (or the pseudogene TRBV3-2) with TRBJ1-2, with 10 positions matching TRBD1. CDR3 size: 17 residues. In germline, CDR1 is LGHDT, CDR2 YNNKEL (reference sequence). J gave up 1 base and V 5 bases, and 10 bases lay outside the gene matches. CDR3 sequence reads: CASSLAGTGDYNYGYTF. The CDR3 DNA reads TGTGCCAGCAGCTTAGCCGGGACAGGGGATTATAACTATGGCTACACCTTC.